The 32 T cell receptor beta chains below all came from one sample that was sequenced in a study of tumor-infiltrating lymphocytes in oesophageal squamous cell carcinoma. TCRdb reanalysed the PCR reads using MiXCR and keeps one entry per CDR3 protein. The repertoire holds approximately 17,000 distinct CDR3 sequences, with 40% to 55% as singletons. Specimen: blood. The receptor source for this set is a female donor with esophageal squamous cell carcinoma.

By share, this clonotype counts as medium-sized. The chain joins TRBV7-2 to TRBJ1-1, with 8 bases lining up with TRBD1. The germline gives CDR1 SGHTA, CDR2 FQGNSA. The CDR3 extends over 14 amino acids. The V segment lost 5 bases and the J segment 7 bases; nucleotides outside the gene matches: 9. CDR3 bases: TGTGCCAGCAGCCAAGACAGGGGCGTTCGTGAAGCTTTCTTT. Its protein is CASSQDRGVREAFF.

The DNA of the CDR3 is TGTGCCAGCAGCTCGTGGAGTAGTCTCGGGAATGAGCAGTACTTC. Amino acids: CASSSWSSLGNEQYF. The chain employs TRBV7-6 and TRBJ2-5, with D possibly matching TRBD2 (5 bases). Germline assignment: CDR1 SGHVS and CDR2 FNYEAQ. Deletions cut 4 bases from V and 11 bases from J, with 23 bases between. This CDR3 spans 15 amino acids.

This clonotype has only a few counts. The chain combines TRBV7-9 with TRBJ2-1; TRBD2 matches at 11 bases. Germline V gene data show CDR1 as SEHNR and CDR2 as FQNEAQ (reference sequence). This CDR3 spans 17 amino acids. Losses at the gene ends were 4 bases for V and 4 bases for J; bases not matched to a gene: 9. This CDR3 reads CASSSLGLAGGYNEQFF. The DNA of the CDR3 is TGTGCCAGCAGCTCCCTGGGGCTAGCGGGAGGTTACAATGAGCAGTTCTTC.

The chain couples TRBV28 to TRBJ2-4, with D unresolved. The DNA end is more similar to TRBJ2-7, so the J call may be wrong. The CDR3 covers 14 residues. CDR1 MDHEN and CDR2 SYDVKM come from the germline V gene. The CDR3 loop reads CASSQAGSIYEQYF. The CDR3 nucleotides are TGTGCCAGCAGTCAGGCCGGCAGCATCTACGAGCAGTACTTC.

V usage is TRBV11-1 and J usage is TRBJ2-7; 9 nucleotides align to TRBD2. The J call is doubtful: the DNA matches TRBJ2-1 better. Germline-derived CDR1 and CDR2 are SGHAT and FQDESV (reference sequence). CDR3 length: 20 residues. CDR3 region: CASSSPRTSGRSRDYNEQFF. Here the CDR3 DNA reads TGTGCCAGCAGCTCCCCTCGAACAAGCGGGAGGAGTAGGGACTACAATGAGCAGTTCTTC.

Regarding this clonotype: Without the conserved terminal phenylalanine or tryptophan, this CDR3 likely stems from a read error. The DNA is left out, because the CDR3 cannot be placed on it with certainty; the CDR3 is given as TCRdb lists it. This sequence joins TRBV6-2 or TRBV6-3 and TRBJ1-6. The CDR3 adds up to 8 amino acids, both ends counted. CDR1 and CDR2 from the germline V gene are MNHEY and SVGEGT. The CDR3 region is CASSYRTT.

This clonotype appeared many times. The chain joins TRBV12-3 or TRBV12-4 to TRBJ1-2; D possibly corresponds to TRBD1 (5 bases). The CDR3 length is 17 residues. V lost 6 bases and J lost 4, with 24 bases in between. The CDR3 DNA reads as TGTGCCAGCAGACTGGGCGGAGGGGCCAGTTTATCCTATGGCTACACCTTC. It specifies CASRLGGGASLSYGYTF.

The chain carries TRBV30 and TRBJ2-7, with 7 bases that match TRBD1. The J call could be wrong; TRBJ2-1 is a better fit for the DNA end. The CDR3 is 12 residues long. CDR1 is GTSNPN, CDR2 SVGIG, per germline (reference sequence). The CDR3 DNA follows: TGTGCCGAAGGGGGCGGGTCCTACGAGCAGTTCTTC. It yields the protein CAEGGGSYEQFF.

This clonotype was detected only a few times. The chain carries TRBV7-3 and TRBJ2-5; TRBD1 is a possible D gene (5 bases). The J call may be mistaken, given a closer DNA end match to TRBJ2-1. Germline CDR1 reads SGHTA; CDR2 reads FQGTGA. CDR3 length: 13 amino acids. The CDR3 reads CASSVDREREQFF. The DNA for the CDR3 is TGTGCCAGCAGCGTCGACAGAGAACGTGAGCAGTTCTTC.

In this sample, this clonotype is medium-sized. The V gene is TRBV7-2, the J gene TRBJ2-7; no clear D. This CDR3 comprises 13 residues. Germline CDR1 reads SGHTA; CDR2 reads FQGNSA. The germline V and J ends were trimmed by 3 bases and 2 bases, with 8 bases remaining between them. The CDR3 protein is CASSLVYPYEQYF. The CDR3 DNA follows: TGTGCCAGCAGCTTGGTGTATCCCTACGAGCAGTACTTC. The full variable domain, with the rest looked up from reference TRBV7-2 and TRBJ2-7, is GAGVSQSPSNKVTEKGKDVELRCDPISGHTALYWYRQSLGQGLEFLIYFQGNSAPDKSGLPSDRFSAERTGGSVSTLTIQRTQQEDSAVYLCASSLVYPYEQYFGPGTRLTVT.

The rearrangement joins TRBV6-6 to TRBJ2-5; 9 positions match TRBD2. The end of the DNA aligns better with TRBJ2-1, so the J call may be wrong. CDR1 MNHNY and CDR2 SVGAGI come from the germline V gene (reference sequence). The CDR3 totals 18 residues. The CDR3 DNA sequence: TGTGCCAGCAGTTACTCGAGGGGGGCGGGAGGGATCCACAATGAGCAGTTCTTC. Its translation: CASSYSRGAGGIHNEQFF.

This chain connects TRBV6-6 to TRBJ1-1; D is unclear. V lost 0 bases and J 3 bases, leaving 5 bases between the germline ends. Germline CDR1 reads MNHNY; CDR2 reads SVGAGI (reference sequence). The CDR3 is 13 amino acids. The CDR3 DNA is TGTGCCAGCAGTTACTCGACGGACACTGAAGCTTTCTTT. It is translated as CASSYSTDTEAFF.

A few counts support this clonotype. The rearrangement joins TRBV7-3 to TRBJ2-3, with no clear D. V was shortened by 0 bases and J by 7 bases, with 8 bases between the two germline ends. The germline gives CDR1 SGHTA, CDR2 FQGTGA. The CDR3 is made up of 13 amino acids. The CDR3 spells CASSLTKTHTQYF. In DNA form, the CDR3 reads TGTGCCAGCAGCTTAACCAAGACACATACGCAGTATTTT.

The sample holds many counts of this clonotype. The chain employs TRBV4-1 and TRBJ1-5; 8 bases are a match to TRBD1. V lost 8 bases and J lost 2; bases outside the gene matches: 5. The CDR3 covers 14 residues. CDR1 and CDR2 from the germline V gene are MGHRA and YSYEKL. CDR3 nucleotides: TGCGCCAGCGCCGACAGGGGACGCAATCAGCCCCAGCATTTT. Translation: CASADRGRNQPQHF.

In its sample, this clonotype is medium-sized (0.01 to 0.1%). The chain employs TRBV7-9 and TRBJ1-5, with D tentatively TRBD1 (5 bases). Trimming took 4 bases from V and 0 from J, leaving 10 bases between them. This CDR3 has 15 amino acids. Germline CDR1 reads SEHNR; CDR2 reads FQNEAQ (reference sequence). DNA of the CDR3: TGTGCCAGCAGCTCTGAAGGGGATAGCAATCAGCCCCAGCATTTT. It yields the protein CASSSEGDSNQPQHF.

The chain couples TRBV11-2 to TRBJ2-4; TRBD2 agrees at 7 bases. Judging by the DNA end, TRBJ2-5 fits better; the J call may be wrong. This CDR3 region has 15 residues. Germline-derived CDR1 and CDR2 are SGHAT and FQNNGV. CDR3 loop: CASSLLRTGGETQYF. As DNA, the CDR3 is TGTGCCAGCAGCTTATTAAGGACGGGAGGAGAGACCCAGTACTTC.

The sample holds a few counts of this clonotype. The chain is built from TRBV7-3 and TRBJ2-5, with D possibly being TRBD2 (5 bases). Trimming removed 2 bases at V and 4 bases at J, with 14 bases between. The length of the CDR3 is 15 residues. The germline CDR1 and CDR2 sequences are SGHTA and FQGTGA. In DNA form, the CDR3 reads TGTGCCAGCAGCTTAGCGGGCCTTCTTGGAGAGACCCAGTACTTC. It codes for CASSLAGLLGETQYF.

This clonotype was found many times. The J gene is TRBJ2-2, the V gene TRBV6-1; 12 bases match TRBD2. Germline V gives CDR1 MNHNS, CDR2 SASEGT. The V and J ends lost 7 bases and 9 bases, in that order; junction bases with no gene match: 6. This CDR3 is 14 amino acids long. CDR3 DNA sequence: TGTGCCAGCATTTTACTAGCGGGAGGCTGGGAGCTGTTTTTT. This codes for CASILLAGGWELFF.

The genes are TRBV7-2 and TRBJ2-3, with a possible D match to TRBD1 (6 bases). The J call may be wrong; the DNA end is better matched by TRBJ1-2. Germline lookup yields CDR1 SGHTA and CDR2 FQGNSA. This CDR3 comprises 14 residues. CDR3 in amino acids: CASSFGQHNYGYTF. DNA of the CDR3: TGTGCCAGCAGCTTCGGACAGCACAACTATGGCTACACCTTC.

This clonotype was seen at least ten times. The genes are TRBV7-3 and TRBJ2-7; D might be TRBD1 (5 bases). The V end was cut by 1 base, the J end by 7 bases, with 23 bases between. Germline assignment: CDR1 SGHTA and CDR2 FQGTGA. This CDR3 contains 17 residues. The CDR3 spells CASSLIGGQDFYNEQYF. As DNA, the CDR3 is TGTGCCAGCAGCTTAATCGGCGGACAAGATTTTTACAATGAGCAGTACTTC.

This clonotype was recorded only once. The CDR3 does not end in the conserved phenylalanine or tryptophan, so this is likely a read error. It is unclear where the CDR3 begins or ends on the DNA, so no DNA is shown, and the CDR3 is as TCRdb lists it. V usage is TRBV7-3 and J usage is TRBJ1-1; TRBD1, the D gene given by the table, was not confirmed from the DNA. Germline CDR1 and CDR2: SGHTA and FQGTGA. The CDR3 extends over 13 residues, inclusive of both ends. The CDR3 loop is CASSSPTSSTSAP.

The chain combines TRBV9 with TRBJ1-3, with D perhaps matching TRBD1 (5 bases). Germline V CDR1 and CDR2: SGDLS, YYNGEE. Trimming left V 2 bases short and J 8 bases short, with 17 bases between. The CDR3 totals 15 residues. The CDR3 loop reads CASSVRDYHGDTIYF. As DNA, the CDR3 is TGTGCCAGCAGCGTCAGGGACTACCACGGGGACACCATATATTTT.

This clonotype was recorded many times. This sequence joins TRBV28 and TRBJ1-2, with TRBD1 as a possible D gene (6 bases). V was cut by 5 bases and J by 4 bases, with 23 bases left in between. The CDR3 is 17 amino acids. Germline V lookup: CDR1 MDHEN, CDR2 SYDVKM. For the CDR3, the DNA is TGTGCCAGCAGTCTTACTTCTTATGATGTACAGGGCTATGGCTACACCTTC. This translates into CASSLTSYDVQGYGYTF.

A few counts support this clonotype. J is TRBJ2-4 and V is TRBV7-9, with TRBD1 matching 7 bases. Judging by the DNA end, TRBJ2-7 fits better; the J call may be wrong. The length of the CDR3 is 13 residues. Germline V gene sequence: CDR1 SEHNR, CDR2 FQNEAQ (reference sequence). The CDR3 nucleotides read TGTGCCAGCAGTTGGGGACAGTCCTACGAGCAGTACTTC. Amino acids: CASSWGQSYEQYF.

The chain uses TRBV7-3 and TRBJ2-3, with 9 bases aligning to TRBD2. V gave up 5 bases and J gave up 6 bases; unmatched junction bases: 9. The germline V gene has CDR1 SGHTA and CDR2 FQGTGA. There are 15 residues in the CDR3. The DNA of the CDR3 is TGTGCCAGCAGCCCAGTCCCGGGACTAGCTGATACGCAGTATTTT. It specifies CASSPVPGLADTQYF.

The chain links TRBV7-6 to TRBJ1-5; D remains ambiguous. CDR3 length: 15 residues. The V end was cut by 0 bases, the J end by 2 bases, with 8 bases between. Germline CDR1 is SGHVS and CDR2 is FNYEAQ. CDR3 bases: TGTGCCAGCAGCTTAGCTTCGGGCGGCAATCAGCCCCAGCATTTT. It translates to CASSLASGGNQPQHF. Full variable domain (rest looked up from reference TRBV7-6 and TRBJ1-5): GAGVSQSPRYKVTKRGQDVALRCDPISGHVSLYWYRQALGQGPEFLTYFNYEAQQDKSGLPNDRFSAERPEGSISTLTIQRTEQRDSAMYRCASSLASGGNQPQHFGDGTRLSIL.

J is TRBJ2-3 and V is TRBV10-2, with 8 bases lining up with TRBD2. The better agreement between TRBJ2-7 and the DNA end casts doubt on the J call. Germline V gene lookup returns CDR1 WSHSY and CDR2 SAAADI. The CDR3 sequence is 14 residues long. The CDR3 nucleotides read TGCGCCAGCAAGGTGGCGGGAGGAGCCAATGAGCAGTACTTC. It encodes CASKVAGGANEQYF.

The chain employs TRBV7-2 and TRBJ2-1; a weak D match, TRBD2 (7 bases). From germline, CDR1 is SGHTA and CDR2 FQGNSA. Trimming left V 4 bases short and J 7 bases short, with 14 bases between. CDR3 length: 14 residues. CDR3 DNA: TGTGCCAGCAGCTCATCGGGGAGGGGGAATGAGCAGTTCTTC. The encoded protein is CASSSSGRGNEQFF.

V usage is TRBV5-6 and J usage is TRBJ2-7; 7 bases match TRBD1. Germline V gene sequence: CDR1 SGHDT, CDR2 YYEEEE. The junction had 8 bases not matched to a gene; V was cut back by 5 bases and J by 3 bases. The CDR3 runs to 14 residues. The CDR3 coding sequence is TGTGCCAGCAGTCGAAGAACAGGGGTCTACGAGCAGTACTTC. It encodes CASSRRTGVYEQYF.

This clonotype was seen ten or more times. The CDR3 is CATSDPQDNTEKLFF. In DNA form, the CDR3 reads TGTGCCACCAGTGATCCCCAGGACAACACTGAAAAACTGTTTTTT. The V call is TRBV24-1, the J call TRBJ1-4, with TRBD1 as a possible D gene (5 bases). Germline V gene sequence: CDR1 KGHDR, CDR2 SFDVKD. This CDR3 has 15 residues. Trimming left V 3 bases short and J 7 bases short, with 14 bases between.

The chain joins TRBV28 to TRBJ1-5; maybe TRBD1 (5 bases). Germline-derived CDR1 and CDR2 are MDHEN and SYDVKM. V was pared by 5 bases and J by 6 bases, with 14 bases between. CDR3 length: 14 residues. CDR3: CASSIRRGIQPQHF. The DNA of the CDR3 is TGTGCCAGCAGTATTAGACGGGGGATTCAGCCCCAGCATTTT.

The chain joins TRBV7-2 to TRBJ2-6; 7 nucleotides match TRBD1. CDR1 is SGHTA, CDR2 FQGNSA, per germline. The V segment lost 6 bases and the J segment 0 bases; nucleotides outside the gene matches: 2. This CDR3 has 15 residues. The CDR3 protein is CASSTGDSGANVLTF. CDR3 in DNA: TGTGCCAGCAGTACAGGGGACTCTGGGGCCAACGTCCTGACTTTC.